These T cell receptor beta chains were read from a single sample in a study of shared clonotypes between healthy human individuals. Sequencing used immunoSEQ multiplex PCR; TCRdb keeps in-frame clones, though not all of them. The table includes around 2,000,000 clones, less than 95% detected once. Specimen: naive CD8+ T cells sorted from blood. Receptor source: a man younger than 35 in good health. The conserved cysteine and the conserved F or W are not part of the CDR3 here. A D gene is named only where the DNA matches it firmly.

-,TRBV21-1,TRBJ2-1,ASSRSWTSGSMNEQF
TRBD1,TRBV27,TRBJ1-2,ASSSTGGAGGYT
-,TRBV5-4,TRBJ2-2,ASSGRSNTGELF
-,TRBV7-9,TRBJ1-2,ASSETDLYGYT
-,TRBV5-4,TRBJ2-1,ASSLGTHNEQF
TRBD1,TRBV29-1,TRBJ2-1,SVDIGTGDHEQF
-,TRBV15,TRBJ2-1,ATSRDQGPYNEQF
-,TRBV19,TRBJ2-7,ASSIDRGAEQY
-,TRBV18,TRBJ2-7,ASSPDSYEQY
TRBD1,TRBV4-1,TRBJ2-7,ASSLGTGTYEQY
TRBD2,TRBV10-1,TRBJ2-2,ASSASGGYTGELF
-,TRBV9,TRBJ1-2,ASSWDIDSEYGYT
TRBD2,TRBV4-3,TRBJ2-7,ASSQDPGLAGGSYEQY
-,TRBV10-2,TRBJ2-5,ASSELVRLTQETQY
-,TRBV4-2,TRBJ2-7,ASSQGVVYEQY
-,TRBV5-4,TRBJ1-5,ASSLKEGSQPQH
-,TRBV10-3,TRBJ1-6,AIGGDPLH
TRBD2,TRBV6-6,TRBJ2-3,ASSYVGGGQDTQY
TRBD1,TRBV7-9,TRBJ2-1,ASGQGVFHEQF
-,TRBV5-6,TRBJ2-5,ASSLEGIQETQY
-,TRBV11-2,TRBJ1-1,ASSLNFGMNTEAF
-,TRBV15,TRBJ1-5,ATSRVQGGQPQH
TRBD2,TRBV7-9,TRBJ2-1,ASSPIPGGSNEQF
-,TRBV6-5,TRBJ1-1,ASSYSINTEAF
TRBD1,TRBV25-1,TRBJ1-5,ASSEDGTGSNQPQH
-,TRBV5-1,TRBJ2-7,ASSFGGFEEQY
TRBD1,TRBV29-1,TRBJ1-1,SVQGGINTEAF
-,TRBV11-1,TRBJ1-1,ASSLGVNTEAF
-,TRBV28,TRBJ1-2,ASSDRDYGYT
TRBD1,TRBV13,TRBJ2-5,ASTQRPRDRKKETQY
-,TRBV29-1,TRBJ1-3,SVLQGSSGNTIY
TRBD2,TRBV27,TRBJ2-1,ASSLGGLQKYNEQF
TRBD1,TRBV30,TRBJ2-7,AWSVRDRAYEQY
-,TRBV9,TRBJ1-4,ASSPWGTGEKLF
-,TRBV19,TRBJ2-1,ASGPGVGSYEQF
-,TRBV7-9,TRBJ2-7,ATAGESYEQY
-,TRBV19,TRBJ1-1,ASSIGQNTEAF
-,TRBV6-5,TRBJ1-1,ASSYSGGEYTEAF
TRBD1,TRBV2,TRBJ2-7,ASSETGQGTLGQY
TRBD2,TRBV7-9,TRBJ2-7,ASSSRDYTTGLLGQY
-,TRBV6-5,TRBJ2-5,ASSRLTYQETQY
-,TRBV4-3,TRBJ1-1,ASSQDSGGDTEAF
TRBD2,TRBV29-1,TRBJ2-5,SVEEPGEGTRWEDTQY
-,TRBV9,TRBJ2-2,ASSVGWTNTGELF
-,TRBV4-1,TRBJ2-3,ASSPEAATFTDTQY
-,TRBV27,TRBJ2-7,ASSLTFDGVAPYEQY
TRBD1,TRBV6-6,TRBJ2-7,ASSYSQGIAYEQY